Following are 21 T cell receptor beta chains from one sample sequenced in a study of lymphopenia after photon versus proton radiotherapy. This table comes from immunoSEQ multiplex PCR, and its TCRdb copy is limited to in-frame clones, with some not included. The sample has 20,000 or so clones, 70% to 90% seen once. The sample in question was peripheral blood, obtained from a patient treated with photon-based radiotherapy. These receptors were collected from a woman aged 45-65 years with pancreatic cancer.

V is TRBV7-9 and J is TRBJ2-7; TRBD2 aligns across 8 bases. CDR1 and CDR2 from the germline V gene are SEHNR and FQNEAQ (reference sequence). CDR3 length equals 15 residues. V gave up 5 bases and J gave up 3 bases; unmatched junction bases: 9. DNA for the CDR3: TGTGCCAGCAGCGCCTTAGCGGGACGGATCTACGAGCAGTACTTC. It is translated as CASSALAGRIYEQYF.

The V and J genes are TRBV6-5 and TRBJ1-3, with D unclear. The CDR3 totals 14 residues. In germline, CDR1 is MNHEY, CDR2 SVGAGI. V dropped 5 bases and J dropped 4 bases, with 12 bases sitting between them. The CDR3, as DNA: TGTGCCAGCAGTGAAGACTCCTCAGGAAACACCATATATTTT. This sequence encodes CASSEDSSGNTIYF.

The chain combines TRBV5-8 with TRBJ2-1; the match to TRBD2 covers 9 bases. This CDR3 is built from 17 residues. V shed 0 bases and J 6 bases; nucleotides not matched to a gene: 10. The germline V gene encodes CDR1 SGHTS and CDR2 YDEGEE. The CDR3 loop reads CASSLELAGGSGNEQFF. The CDR3 nucleotides read TGTGCCAGCAGCTTGGAACTAGCGGGTGGGAGTGGCAATGAGCAGTTCTTC. Complete variable domain (other parts from reference TRBV5-8 and TRBJ2-1): EAGVTQSPTHLIKTRGQQATLRCSPISGHTSVYWYQQALGLGLQFLLWYDEGEERNRGNFPPRFSGRQFPNYSSELNVNALELEDSALYLCASSLELAGGSGNEQFFGPGTRLTVL.

The V gene is TRBV10-2, the J gene TRBJ2-7; TRBD1 matches 7 bases. With 8 bases clipped from V and 4 bases from J, the junction kept 2 bases outside the gene matches. The CDR3 sequence is 11 residues long. Germline V gene sequence: CDR1 WSHSY, CDR2 SAAADI. CDR3 nucleotide sequence: TGCGCCAGCGCGACAGGGTACGAGCAGTACTTC. The encoded protein is CASATGYEQYF.

The chain has TRBV9 and TRBJ1-1; maybe TRBD1 (5 bases). Germline values: CDR1 SGDLS, CDR2 YYNGEE. The CDR3 is made up of 14 amino acids. Trimming took 0 bases from V and 1 from J, leaving 7 bases between them. CDR3 region: CASSVAGQNTEAFF. DNA for the CDR3: TGTGCCAGCAGCGTAGCCGGACAGAACACTGAAGCTTTCTTT. The full variable domain, its missing parts supplied by reference TRBV9 and TRBJ1-1, is DSGVTQTPKHLITATGQRVTLRCSPRSGDLSVYWYQQSLDQGLQFLIQYYNGEERAKGNILERFSAQQFPDLHSELNLSSLELGDSALYFCASSVAGQNTEAFFGQGTRLTVV.

The chain has TRBV7-2 and TRBJ1-5, with D tentatively TRBD1 (6 bases). The CDR3 is 13 residues long. CDR1 and CDR2 (germline): SGHTA, FQGNSA. V was trimmed by 5 bases and J by 4 bases, leaving 9 bases between them. DNA for the CDR3: TGTGCCAGCAGCACTACAGGGAATCAGCCCCAGCATTTT. It yields the protein CASSTTGNQPQHF.

The V call is TRBV28, the J call TRBJ2-7, with 7 bases lining up with TRBD1. V shed 2 bases, J shed 12 bases, and the junction held 7 bases outside the gene matches. From germline, CDR1 is MDHEN and CDR2 SYDVKM. The CDR3 extends over 12 amino acids. DNA of the CDR3: TGTGCCAGCAGTTTACAAGGGACAGTTATGTACTTC. Amino acids: CASSLQGTVMYF.

The chain uses TRBV5-3 and TRBJ1-2; 10 nucleotides match TRBD1. TRBV5-3 is given ORF status, its function remaining uncertain. J was trimmed by 7 bases and V by 3 bases; bases with no gene match: 36. This CDR3 spans 24 amino acids. DNA of the CDR3: TGTGCCAGAAGCTCCCAGCACAAACCTCCAAGTCAGGCGGGACAGGGGAAGAGGTACGGTGGCTACACCTTC. It translates to CARSSQHKPPSQAGQGKRYGGYTF.

For the CDR3, the DNA is TGTGCCAGCAGTGAAAGCGCAGGGGGTTCAGATACGCAGTATTTT. Translated, it gives CASSESAGGSDTQYF. The chain is built from TRBV6-1 and TRBJ2-3; 7 bases align to TRBD1. Germline V CDR1 and CDR2: MNHNS, SASEGT. CDR3 length: 15 amino acids. Germline trimming cut 2 bases from V and 4 bases from J; bases unmatched to any gene: 6.

This clone was detected only once. The chain is built from TRBV28 and TRBJ2-5, with D perhaps TRBD1 (5 bases). V shed 1 base and J shed 0 bases, with 12 bases lying between them. Germline V lookup: CDR1 MDHEN, CDR2 SYDVKM. CDR3 length: 16 amino acids. The CDR3 DNA reads as TGTGCCAGCAGTTTATCATTCGTCAGGGACCAAGAGACCCAGTACTTC. Its protein product is CASSLSFVRDQETQYF.

The chain couples TRBV15 to TRBJ1-1, with TRBD1 as a possible D gene (5 bases). The V end lost 0 bases, the J end lost 3 bases, and 14 bases lay between the germline ends. This CDR3 region has 16 residues. The germline V gene encodes CDR1 LNHNV and CDR2 YYDKDF (reference sequence). The CDR3 bases are TGTGCCACCAGCAGAGATCTGGGGGAGTGGGACACTGAAGCTTTCTTT. Translation: CATSRDLGEWDTEAFF.

This clone was detected only a few times. The chain is built from TRBV5-1 and TRBJ1-2; D perhaps matches TRBD1 (5 bases). Trimming removed 6 bases at V and 6 bases at J, with 18 bases between. Per the germline V gene, CDR1 is SGHRS and CDR2 is YFSETQ. CDR3 length equals 14 residues. CDR3 DNA sequence: TGCGCCAGCACCGAGGGGCGGGTGGCGAATGGCTACACCTTC. Translated, it gives CASTEGRVANGYTF.

This chain links TRBV5-1 with TRBJ2-1, with D perhaps matching TRBD1 or TRBD2 (6 bases each). The ends were cut back, 0 bases at V and 8 bases at J, with 21 bases in the middle. Per germline, CDR1 SGHRS and CDR2 YFSETQ. There are 17 residues in the CDR3. The CDR3 spells CASSLVGGGSLGYEQFF. In DNA form, the CDR3 reads TGCGCCAGCAGCTTGGTGGGGGGCGGATCGTTAGGATATGAGCAGTTCTTC.

The gene calls are TRBV11-2 and TRBJ1-5; D gene uncertain. Germline CDR1 is SGHAT and CDR2 is FQNNGV. CDR3 size: 15 residues. Trimming removed 0 bases at V and 4 bases at J, with 10 bases between. The CDR3 DNA follows: TGTGCCAGCAGCTTAGAGGCCACGGGGAATCAGCCCCAGCATTTT. This encodes CASSLEATGNQPQHF.

Only one count was recorded for this clone. The chain links TRBV28 to TRBJ2-7, with D uncertain. Trimming pared 6 bases from V and 3 bases from J, leaving 6 bases between. Germline V CDR1 and CDR2: MDHEN, SYDVKM. The CDR3 sequence is 11 residues long. DNA of the CDR3: TGTGCCAGCAGCCCCGACTACGAGCAGTACTTC. Protein: CASSPDYEQYF.

This chain joins TRBV19 and TRBJ2-7, with 10 bases aligning to TRBD2. Per the germline V gene, CDR1 is LNHDA and CDR2 is SQIVND (reference sequence). This CDR3 spans 20 amino acids. J gave up 3 bases and V 3 bases, and 20 bases lay outside the gene matches. In nucleotides, the CDR3 is TGTGCCAGTAGTATCTCCGGTGGAACTAGCGGGATTCCTACCTACTACGAGCAGTACTTC. Translation gives CASSISGGTSGIPTYYEQYF. Based on the CDR3 plus reference TRBV19 and TRBJ2-7, the full variable domain is DGGITQSPKYLFRKEGQNVTLSCEQNLNHDAMYWYRQDPGQGLRLIYYSQIVNDFQKGDIAEGYSVSREKKESFPLTVTSAQKNPTAFYLCASSISGGTSGIPTYYEQYFGPGTRLTVT.

The chain couples TRBV29-1 to TRBJ2-7; TRBD1 matches at 8 bases. V lost 1 base, J lost 1 base, and 3 bases stayed unmatched. The V gene's germline CDR1 is SQVTM and CDR2 ANQGSEA. This CDR3 is 14 amino acids long. This CDR3 reads CSVEGQGQSYEQYF. The CDR3 coding sequence is TGCAGCGTTGAAGGACAGGGGCAATCCTACGAGCAGTACTTC.

V usage is TRBV5-5 and J usage is TRBJ2-7; D not certain. Germline CDR1 is SGHKS and CDR2 is YYEKEE (reference sequence). With 0 bases removed from V and 7 bases from J, the gap between germline ends came to 8 bases. The CDR3 spans 12 residues. The CDR3 sequence: CASSLASAEQYF. The CDR3 nucleotides are TGTGCCAGCAGCTTGGCCTCAGCTGAGCAGTACTTC.

The CDR3 DNA reads as TGTGCCAGTAGTATCCTAGAGGGAGACGAGCAGTACTTC. This sequence encodes CASSILEGDEQYF. The chain is built from TRBV19 and TRBJ2-7, with D perhaps TRBD2 (5 bases). The V end lost 3 bases, the J end lost 5 bases, and 11 bases lay between the germline ends. The CDR3 sequence is 13 residues long. Germline V CDR1 and CDR2: LNHDA, SQIVND (reference sequence). The full variable domain, rest sourced from reference TRBV19 and TRBJ2-7, is DGGITQSPKYLFRKEGQNVTLSCEQNLNHDAMYWYRQDPGQGLRLIYYSQIVNDFQKGDIAEGYSVSREKKESFPLTVTSAQKNPTAFYLCASSILEGDEQYFGPGTRLTVT.

The gene calls are TRBV4-3 and TRBJ2-3; 13 bases map to TRBD2. CDR1 and CDR2 from the germline V gene are LGHNA and YSLEER. The CDR3 sequence is 19 residues long. V dropped 0 bases and J dropped 3; count of bases not matched to a gene: 9. The CDR3 DNA is TGCGCCAGCAGCCAAGAAGTACTAGCGGGAGGGGGGGGTACAGATACGCAGTATTTT. Its protein product is CASSQEVLAGGGGTDTQYF.

V and J are TRBV7-9 and TRBJ1-2; the D is unclear. This CDR3 has 13 amino acids. Germline V gene data show CDR1 as SEHNR and CDR2 as FQNEAQ (reference sequence). Trimming stripped 5 bases from V and 6 bases from J, with 13 bases between. In DNA form, the CDR3 reads TGTGCCAGCAGCCGAGCGGAGGGTAATGGCTACACCTTC. It yields the protein CASSRAEGNGYTF. Variable domain in full (rest from reference TRBV7-9 and TRBJ1-2): DTGVSQNPRHKITKRGQNVTFRCDPISEHNRLYWYRQTLGQGPEFLTYFQNEAQLEKSRLLSDRFSAERPKGSFSTLEIQRTEQGDSAMYLCASSRAEGNGYTFGSGTRLTVV.